What follows describes a single T cell receptor (beta chain). Its antigen is not identified. No conserved phenylalanine or tryptophan is present at the end of the CDR3, so a read error is the likely explanation. The data were obtained in a study of tumor and adjacent non-tumor tissue in lung cancer. Study overall: Stage I to III disease affected 9 to 10 men and roughly five women aged about 31 to 85. Samples averaged roughly 4.4 million productive TCRbeta reads each.

The template was RNA from unsorted bulk tissue. This non-tumor lung sample came from over 3 cm beyond the tumor edge. TCRbeta libraries were built with three rounds of nested PCR, modified from ARM-PCR. TCRdb used MiXCR to reprocess the multiplex PCR reads, holding one entry per CDR3 protein. The sample has 48,000 or so distinct CDR3 sequences, roughly two thirds seen once. Germline V CDR1 and CDR2: MNHNY, SVGAGI (reference sequence). V shed 4 bases, J shed 4 bases, and the junction held 5 bases outside the gene matches. The CDR3 has 15 residues. Findings of the study overall: TCR diversity was significantly greater in tumor than normal lung tissue. Tumor repertoires had a smaller top 100 clone share than normal lung.

V is TRBV6-6 and J is TRBJ2-3; 10 positions match TRBD1. The sample was distant non-tumor lung tissue. The receptor was derived from a woman aged 70-85 years with non-small cell lung cancer. The CDR3 here is CASSFGTGDADTQYV. The CDR3, as DNA: TGTGCCAGCAGTTTCGGGACAGGGGATGCAGATACGCAGTATGTT.